Listed here are 22 T cell receptor beta chains from one sample, sequenced in a study of monozygotic twins with inflammatory bowel disease. With the 5' RACE reads reprocessed, TCRdb shows one record per CDR3 protein and no DNA. This sample's table has nearly 450,000 distinct CDR3 sequences. The source material was blood. Source of these receptors: a human donor with ulcerative colitis or Crohn's disease, or a healthy co-twin of an affected twin (not recorded which).

The rearrangement joins TRBV6-1 to TRBJ2-7; TCRdb outputs TRBD1, but without DNA this stays unchecked. The length of the CDR3 is 13 residues. Germline V gene lookup returns CDR1 MNHNS and CDR2 SASEGT. The CDR3 loop reads CASFGMSSYEQYF.

V and J are TRBV29-1 and TRBJ2-2; TCRdb outputs TRBD2, but without DNA this stays unchecked. The CDR3 is 14 residues long. The germline CDR1 and CDR2 sequences are SQVTM and ANQGSEA. The CDR3 loop is CSGASGSVTGELFF.

The chain carries TRBV7-2 and TRBJ2-1; the D call from TCRdb, TRBD1, cannot be confirmed without DNA. There are 15 residues in the CDR3. Germline V lookup: CDR1 SGHTA, CDR2 FQGNSA. This chain's CDR3 is CASSLGAGAYNEQFF.

The gene calls are TRBV7-3 and TRBJ1-1; TCRdb returns TRBD1, unconfirmable since there is no DNA. The CDR3 is 14 amino acids. From germline, CDR1 is SGHTA and CDR2 FQGTGA. CDR3 sequence reads: CASSPLDRATEAFF.

The J gene is TRBJ1-4, the V gene TRBV30. CDR3 length: 14 residues. Germline CDR1 GTSNPN, CDR2 SVGIG (reference sequence). The CDR3 is CAWSSGSTGEKLFF.

The rearrangement joins TRBV6-1 to TRBJ2-2; TCRdb's D call of TRBD1 is untestable without DNA. This CDR3 contains 15 residues. Germline lookup yields CDR1 MNHNS and CDR2 SASEGT. The CDR3 loop is CASTYTNTGTGELFF.

The chain has TRBV7-9 and TRBJ2-4; checking the TCRdb D call of TRBD1 is not possible without DNA. The CDR3 extends over 16 amino acids. Germline assignment: CDR1 SEHNR and CDR2 FQNEAQ (reference sequence). Here the CDR3 reads CASSVRDSGVKNIQYF.

The V call is TRBV5-6, the J call TRBJ2-1; checking the TCRdb D call of TRBD2 is not possible without DNA. CDR1 and CDR2 from the germline V gene are SGHDT and YYEEEE. The CDR3 length is 14 residues. The chain's CDR3 is CASIRTSGNNEQFF.

V gene TRBV5-6 combines with J gene TRBJ1-1; TCRdb reports TRBD1, a call that lacks DNA to check it against. This CDR3 is 15 amino acids long. CDR1 is SGHDT, CDR2 YYEEEE, per germline. CDR3 residues: CASSLGEFRATEAFF.

The chain employs TRBV29-1 and TRBJ2-6; TCRdb's assignment of TRBD2 cannot be checked, as there is no DNA. The CDR3 loop spans 18 amino acids. The germline CDR1 and CDR2 sequences are SQVTM and ANQGSEA. This CDR3 reads CSVRGGRDGHSGANVLTF.

The chain employs TRBV28 and TRBJ2-3; TCRdb returns TRBD1, unconfirmable since there is no DNA. The CDR3 extends over 14 amino acids. Germline V gene data show CDR1 as MDHEN and CDR2 as SYDVKM. The CDR3 region is CASTTDRGTDTQYF.

The chain couples TRBV30 to TRBJ2-7. CDR1 is GTSNPN, CDR2 SVGIG, per germline (reference sequence). CDR3 length: 15 amino acids. CDR3 residues: CAWSVPRQGPYEQYF.

This chain uses TRBV14 with TRBJ2-1. CDR1 is SGHDN, CDR2 FVKESK, per germline. The CDR3 contains 12 residues. CDR3 in amino acids: CASSPTTNEQFF.

This chain connects TRBV7-2 to TRBJ2-1; absent DNA, TCRdb's TRBD2 call cannot be checked. This CDR3 contains 13 residues. CDR1 SGHTA and CDR2 FQGNSA come from the germline V gene. The CDR3 spells CASSLVRGSEQFF.

The chain combines TRBV11-2 with TRBJ2-2. The CDR3 totals 14 residues. Germline CDR1 is SGHAT and CDR2 is FQNNGV. The CDR3 loop reads CASSLWGNTGELFF.

The rearrangement links TRBV10-3 to TRBJ2-1; TCRdb outputs TRBD2, but without DNA this stays unchecked. The germline V gene encodes CDR1 ENHRY and CDR2 SYGVKD. The CDR3 is made up of 15 amino acids. The CDR3 reads CAISERLAGSNEQFF.

J is TRBJ1-1 and V is TRBV5-1; TCRdb picks TRBD1, but there is no DNA to check that call. This CDR3 comprises 15 residues. Germline CDR1 is SGHRS and CDR2 is YFSETQ. This CDR3 is CASSLAGTVNTEAFF.

The rearrangement uses TRBV7-9 and TRBJ1-6; lacking DNA, the TRBD1 call made by TCRdb goes unchecked. Germline CDR1 SEHNR, CDR2 FQNEAQ (reference sequence). The CDR3 contains 14 residues. The CDR3 here is CASNMGQGNSPLHF.

The V call is TRBV19, the J call TRBJ1-5. Germline lookup yields CDR1 LNHDA and CDR2 SQIVND (reference sequence). The CDR3 loop spans 15 amino acids. The CDR3 loop reads CASSIDGYSNQPQHF.

The chain links TRBV29-1 to TRBJ1-1. The CDR3 runs 14 residues. The germline V gene has CDR1 SQVTM and CDR2 ANQGSEA. This CDR3 reads CSVELLVTNTEAFF.

CDR3 in amino acids: CASSWISGSPTGSGNTIYF. This rearrangement joins TRBV6-4 to TRBJ1-3. The CDR3 sequence is 19 residues long. Germline-derived CDR1 and CDR2 are MRHNA and SNTAGT.

The chain recombines TRBV28 with TRBJ2-5; TCRdb's assignment of TRBD1 cannot be checked, as there is no DNA. The CDR3 is 14 residues long. CDR1 and CDR2 (germline): MDHEN, SYDVKM. CDR3: CASSFSPERETQYF.